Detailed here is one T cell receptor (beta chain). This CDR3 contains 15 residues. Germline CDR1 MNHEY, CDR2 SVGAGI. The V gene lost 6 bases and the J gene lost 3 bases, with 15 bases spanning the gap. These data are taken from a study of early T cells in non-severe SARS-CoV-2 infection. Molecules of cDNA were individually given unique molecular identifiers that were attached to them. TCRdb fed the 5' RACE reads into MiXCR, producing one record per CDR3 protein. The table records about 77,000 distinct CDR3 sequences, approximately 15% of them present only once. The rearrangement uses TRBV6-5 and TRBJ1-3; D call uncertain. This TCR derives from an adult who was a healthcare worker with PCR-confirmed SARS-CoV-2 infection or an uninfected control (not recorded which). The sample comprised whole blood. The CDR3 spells CASRPKQRLGNTIYF. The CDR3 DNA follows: TGTGCCAGCAGACCGAAGCAGAGGCTTGGAAACACCATATATTTT.